These 5 T cell receptor beta chains came from one sample sequenced in a study of radiotherapy plus CTLA-4 blockade in lung cancer listed by TCRdb under 2018. The library was prepared using the immunoSEQ multiplex PCR assay. In TCRdb, the immuneACCESS table is reduced to in-frame sequences with V and J assigned. These tables do not hold every clone; where another copy was compared, an unresolved V gene accounts for under half, and the others remain unexplained. This sample gives approximately 77,000 clones in total; 78% of them show up just once. About 23% of the sample goes to the ten largest clones. This material consisted of peripheral blood, taken from a patient treated with radiotherapy plus ipilimumab. These receptors all stem from a human donor with non-small cell lung cancer whose response to radiotherapy plus ipilimumab could not be evaluated. Some clones in this sample may be carry-over from other donors' samples.

This chain links TRBV7-6 with TRBJ2-6, with 8 bases identical to TRBD1. Germline values: CDR1 SGHVS, CDR2 FNYEAQ. The CDR3 is 17 residues long. V gave up 6 bases and J gave up 2 bases; unmatched junction bases: 9. This CDR3 reads CASSLGRGLAGANVLTF. For the CDR3, the DNA is TGTGCCAGCAGTCTAGGCAGGGGGCTCGCTGGGGCCAACGTCCTGACTTTC. The full variable domain, completed using reference TRBV7-6 and TRBJ2-6, is GAGVSQSPRYKVTKRGQDVALRCDPISGHVSLYWYRQALGQGPEFLTYFNYEAQQDKSGLPNDRFSAERPEGSISTLTIQRTEQRDSAMYRCASSLGRGLAGANVLTFGAGSRLTVL.

The CDR3 DNA sequence: TGTGCCAGCAGTGGGCCTGGGACAGGTCAAGAGACCCAGTACTTC. Its protein product is CASSGPGTGQETQYF. The rearrangement links TRBV2 to TRBJ2-5, with 8 bases identical to TRBD1. CDR3 length: 15 amino acids. V shed 4 bases, J shed 2 bases, and the junction held 6 bases outside the gene matches. Germline values: CDR1 SNHLY, CDR2 FYNNEI.

This sequence joins TRBV5-1 and TRBJ1-1, with D perhaps matching TRBD1 (6 bases). V lost 0 bases and J lost 0, with 15 bases in between. Germline V CDR1 and CDR2: SGHRS, YFSETQ. This CDR3 contains 17 residues. The CDR3: CASSLGSGRGMNTEAFF. The CDR3 DNA is TGCGCCAGCAGCTTGGGATCTGGGAGGGGGATGAACACTGAAGCTTTCTTT.

This chain joins TRBV29-1 and TRBJ2-1; 10 bases agree with TRBD2. The germline V gene encodes CDR1 SQVTM and CDR2 ANQGSEA. V was clipped by 6 bases and J by 8 bases; unmatched bases: 13. This CDR3 has 15 residues. For the CDR3, the DNA is TGCAGCGTATCCTCGGAGCTAGCGGGGGTGGATGAGCAGTTCTTC. Amino acid sequence: CSVSSELAGVDEQFF.

CDR3 DNA sequence: TGTGCCAGCAGTTCCCCTAGAGACAGGAGGAGAACCACTGAAGCTTTCTTT. Protein: CASSSPRDRRRTTEAFF. The chain combines TRBV28 with TRBJ1-1; tentatively, D is TRBD1 (6 bases). The CDR3 totals 17 residues. CDR1 MDHEN and CDR2 SYDVKM come from the germline V gene. The V gene lost 4 bases and the J gene lost 4 bases, with 22 bases spanning the gap.